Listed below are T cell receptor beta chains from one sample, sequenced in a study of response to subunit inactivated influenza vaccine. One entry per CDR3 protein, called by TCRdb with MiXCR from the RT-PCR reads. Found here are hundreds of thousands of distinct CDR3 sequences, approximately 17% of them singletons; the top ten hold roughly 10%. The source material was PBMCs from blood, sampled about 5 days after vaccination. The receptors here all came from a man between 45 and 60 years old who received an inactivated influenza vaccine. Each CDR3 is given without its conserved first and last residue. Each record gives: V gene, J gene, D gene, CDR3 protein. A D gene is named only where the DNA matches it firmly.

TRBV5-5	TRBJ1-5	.	ASSPSQTGDSNQPQH
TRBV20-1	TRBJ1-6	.	SASIPGSHNSPLH
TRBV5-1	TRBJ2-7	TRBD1	ASSNKDRGNLYEQY
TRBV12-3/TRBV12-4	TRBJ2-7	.	ASSLLNHGNEQY
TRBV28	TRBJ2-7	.	ASSLQGLTYEQY
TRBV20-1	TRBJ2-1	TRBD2	SARGSGLAGRHYNEQF
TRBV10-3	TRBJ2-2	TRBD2	AISERSGGANTGELF
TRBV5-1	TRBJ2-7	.	ASSLGLGDEQY
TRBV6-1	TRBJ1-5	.	ASRRGSLGNQPQH
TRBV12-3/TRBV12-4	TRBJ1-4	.	ASSFSFSSEKLF
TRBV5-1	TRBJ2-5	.	ASSNGGLQETQY
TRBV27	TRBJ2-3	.	ASSFKTSTDTQY
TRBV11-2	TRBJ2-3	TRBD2	ASSLDLAGAEDTQY
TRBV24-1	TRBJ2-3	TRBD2	ATSAKLAGSTDTQY
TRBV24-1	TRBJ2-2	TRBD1	ATSDLPDRLDTGELF
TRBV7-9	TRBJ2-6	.	ASSPEGSGANVLT
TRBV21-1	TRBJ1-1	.	ASRPFGTEAF
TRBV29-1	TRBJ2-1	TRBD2	SVLTPGTSGDSSYNEQF
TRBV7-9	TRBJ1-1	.	ASSSNPVNTEAF
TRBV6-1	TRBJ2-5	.	ASNPGDQETQY
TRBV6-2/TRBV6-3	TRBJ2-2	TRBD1	ASRTDRGHTGELF
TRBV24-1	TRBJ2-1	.	ATSDLARQF
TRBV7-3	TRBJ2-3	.	ASSSQATDTQY
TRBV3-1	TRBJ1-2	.	ASSPDHNYGYT
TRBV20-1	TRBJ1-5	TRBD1	SAVQGETSQPQH
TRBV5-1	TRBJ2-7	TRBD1	ASSWTGQGSYEQY
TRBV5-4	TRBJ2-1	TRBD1	ASYPGQGLHEQF
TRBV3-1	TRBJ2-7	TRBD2	ASSSGLAGREQY
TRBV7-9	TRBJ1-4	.	ASSVGGVSEKLF
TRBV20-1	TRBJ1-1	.	SASGALGGFTEAF
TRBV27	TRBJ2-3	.	ASSFAVSTDTQY
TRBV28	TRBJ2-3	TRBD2	ASRRPGLADTDTQY
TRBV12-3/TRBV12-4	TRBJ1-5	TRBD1	ASSYGQGLRGNQPQH
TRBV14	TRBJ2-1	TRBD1	ASSPHRGLYNEQF
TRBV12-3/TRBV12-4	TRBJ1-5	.	ASSLTYNQPQH
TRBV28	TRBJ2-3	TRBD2	ASSLAGDSDTQY
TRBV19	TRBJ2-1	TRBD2	ASSITAGGYNEQF
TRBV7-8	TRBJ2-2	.	ASSLKGLTGELF
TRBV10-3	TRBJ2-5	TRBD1	AISGTWTGGLETQY
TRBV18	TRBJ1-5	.	ASSPGHDQPQH
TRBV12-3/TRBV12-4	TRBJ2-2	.	ASSFGGGVLLF
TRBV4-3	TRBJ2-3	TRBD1	ASSPWTTGNTQY
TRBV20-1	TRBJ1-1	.	SARYFGGTEAF